This T cell receptor (beta chain) was found in a study of metastatic and nonmetastatic thyroid tumors. Per the authors' pipeline: Construction of a distant-metastasis classifier for papillary thyroid cancer relied on CDR3 differences across clinicopathological groups. TCRdb redid the clone calls on the PCR reads using MiXCR. These V and J calls derive from TCRdb rather than the authors' analysis. Of roughly 10,000 clones in the sample, roughly 38% were seen once. Of note for this clone: Its antigen is still unknown.

Overall study findings and caveats: Versus benign nodules, malignant thyroid tumors reportedly had significantly higher TCR beta diversity, in blood and tumor.

Patients underwent thyroid surgery, and none had received any treatment before it. V trimming: 4 bases; J trimming: 8 bases; junction bases outside the gene matches: 8. The CDR3 is 15 amino acids. The germline V gene has CDR1 SGHVS and CDR2 FQNEAQ. The clonotype comes from a female donor with papillary thyroid cancer or a benign thyroid nodule (not recorded which). Some clones in this sample may be carry-over from other donors' samples. The chain joins TRBV7-8 to TRBJ2-1, with 10 bases that match TRBD1. The sequencing sample was made of tumor tissue. CDR3 amino acids: CASSSGTGVLDEQFF. The CDR3 nucleotides are TGTGCCAGCAGCTCCGGGACAGGGGTCCTTGATGAGCAGTTCTTC.